Here is one T cell receptor beta chain with its context. The sequence runs out 3 residues before the end of the CDR3; the remainder is reconstructed from the germline J gene. This sample was taken from a study of T cells in women clearing cervical HPV infection. Study in general: No precancer developed; the control's incident HPV16 infection cleared within 12 months. With HLA typing for only a few women, HLA confounding remains possible. Controls gave blood once infection was undetectable; cases at lesion identification.

The table came from immunoSEQ multiplex PCR; TCRdb's copy has only in-frame clones and leaves some out. This table holds 20,000 or so clones. V shed 5 bases, J shed 6 bases, and the junction held 12 bases outside the gene matches. CDR1 and CDR2 (germline): SGHVS, FQNEAQ. This CDR3 contains 15 residues. The rearrangement joins TRBV7-8 to TRBJ1-1, with 7 bases identical to TRBD1. Sequenced material: blood buffy coat. This clonotype originated in a woman aged 18 to 75 with a cervical HPV16 infection that either progressed to CIN3+ or cleared (not recorded which). The DNA read from the CDR3 is TGTGCCAGCAGCAGTATCAGGGGGGCTTACTCTGAA. This encodes CASSSIRGAYSE. The whole CDR3 protein is CASSSIRGAYSEAFF. Complete variable domain (other parts from reference TRBV7-8 and TRBJ1-1): GAGVSQSPRYKVAKRGQDVALRCDPISGHVSLFWYQQALGQGPEFLTYFQNEAQLDKSGLPSDRFFAERPEGSVSTLKIQRTQQEDSAVYLCASSSIRGAYSEAFFGQGTRLTVV.